The clone carrying this T cell receptor beta chain has a single count. As yet, its antigen is unknown. Some clones are missing from TCRdb's copy, which holds only in-frame ones; the method was immunoSEQ multiplex PCR. This table holds just over 85,000 clones, just under 95% found once. The record originates from a study of graft-versus-host responses after intestinal transplantation. The overall study: Each recipient received anti-thymocyte globulin induction, then tacrolimus and steroids for 3 to 4 years. Points from the study as a whole: GvH clones detected in recipient marrow included some appearing first in ileum or blood.

V was clipped by 0 bases and J by 9 bases, with 18 bases between them. The CDR3 is made up of 16 amino acids. Germline CDR1 is LGHNA and CDR2 is YSLEER. Sequenced material: unstimulated CD8+ T cells sorted from spleen or lymph node cells, taken before transplant. This clonotype originated in a human donor who was the organ donor for an intestinal transplant. This chain uses TRBV4-3 with TRBJ2-1; D possibly corresponds to TRBD2 (6 bases). CDR3 loop: CASSQDLGSRGSEQFF. For the CDR3, the DNA is TGCGCCAGCAGCCAAGATCTAGGAAGTCGGGGGAGTGAGCAGTTCTTC.